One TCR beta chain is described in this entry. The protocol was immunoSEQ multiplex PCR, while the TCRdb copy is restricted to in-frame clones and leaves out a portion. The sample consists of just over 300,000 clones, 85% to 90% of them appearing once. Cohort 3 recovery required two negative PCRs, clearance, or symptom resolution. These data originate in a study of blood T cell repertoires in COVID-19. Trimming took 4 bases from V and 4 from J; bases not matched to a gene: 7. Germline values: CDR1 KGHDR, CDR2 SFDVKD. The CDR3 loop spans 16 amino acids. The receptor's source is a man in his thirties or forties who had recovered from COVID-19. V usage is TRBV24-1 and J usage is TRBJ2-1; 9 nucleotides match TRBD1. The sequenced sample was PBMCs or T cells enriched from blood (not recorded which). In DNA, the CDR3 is TGTGCCACCAGTGAAACCGGGACAGGGATGTACAATGAGCAGTTCTTC. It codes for CATSETGTGMYNEQFF.